This TCR beta chain was recovered during a study of regulatory T cells. Study findings and constraints: Hydrophobic residues at CDR3 positions 6 and 7 were enriched in conventional CD4+ T cells of CD3G-deficient patients. Patient repertoires had restricted TRB V-J pairs and skewed V and J usage, most in Tregs.

At testing, patients were 2 to 39 years old, with reduced naive and increased memory T-cell proportions. CD4+ T cells were divided by sorting: CD25-high CD127-low Tregs, CD25-low CD127-high conventional cells. A word on this clone: Its target is not known.

The primer mix had 52 TRBV and 13 TRBJ primers. The method was immunoSEQ multiplex PCR; TCRdb's version includes in-frame clones alone and lacks a portion of them. Here the sample spans 25,000 to 40,000 clones, 85% to 95% being singletons. Material: conventional CD4+ T cells sorted from blood. The receptor's source is a child aged 2-15 years with CD3G deficiency.

CDR3: CASSWGTSGGYNEQFF. CDR3 nucleotide sequence: TGTGCCAGCAGTTGGGGTACTAGCGGGGGTTACAATGAGCAGTTCTTC. This chain joins TRBV6-5 and TRBJ2-1; TRBD2 aligns across 11 bases. V lost 4 bases to trimming and J lost 4 bases; unmatched junction nucleotides: 6. Germline V gene lookup returns CDR1 MNHEY and CDR2 SVGAGI. The CDR3 has 16 amino acids.